The 22 T cell receptor beta chains below all came from one sample that was sequenced in a study of response to subunit inactivated influenza vaccine. TCRdb analysed the RT-PCR reads with MiXCR anew, one entry per CDR3 protein. The table includes more than 400,000 distinct CDR3 sequences, approximately 11% detected once. Specimen: PBMCs from blood, collected more than 35 days after vaccination. These receptors originate from a man in his fifties or sixties who received an inactivated influenza vaccine.

There are a few counts of this clonotype. The J gene is TRBJ2-7, the V gene TRBV4-1; 8 bases fit TRBD1. Per germline, CDR1 MGHRA and CDR2 YSYEKL. V was clipped by 0 bases and J by 4 bases; unmatched bases: 8. CDR3 length: 16 residues. DNA of the CDR3: TGCGCCAGCAGCCAAGATCCAGGGGGCGCCAGGTACGAGCAGTACTTC. Translating gives CASSQDPGGARYEQYF.

This clonotype has more than one count but fewer than ten. The chain joins TRBV7-8 to TRBJ1-5; possibly TRBD1 for D (5 bases). The CDR3 runs to 15 residues. Germline assignment: CDR1 SGHVS and CDR2 FQNEAQ. V was pared by 4 bases and J by 4 bases, with 14 bases between. This chain's CDR3 is CASSSQGYRNQPQHF. As DNA, the CDR3 is TGTGCCAGCAGCTCGCAGGGTTATCGGAATCAGCCCCAGCATTTT.

This clonotype has more than one count but fewer than ten. This chain links TRBV5-6 with TRBJ2-1; D is possibly TRBD2 (5 bases). CDR3 size: 15 residues. Trimming stripped 6 bases from V and 2 bases from J, with 15 bases between. Germline CDR1 and CDR2: SGHDT and YYEEEE. CDR3 sequence: CASTSGAQAYNEQFF. In nucleotides, the CDR3 is TGTGCCAGCACCAGCGGAGCCCAGGCCTACAATGAGCAGTTCTTC.

The rearrangement joins TRBV4-3 to TRBJ2-3, with D maybe TRBD1 (5 bases). The V and J ends lost 1 base and 0 bases respectively, with 8 bases between them. Looked up from germline, CDR1 is LGHNA and CDR2 is YSLEER. The length of the CDR3 is 15 residues. The CDR3 coding sequence is TGCGCCAGCAGCCAAGCAGGGATCAGCACAGATACGCAGTATTTT. Translation gives CASSQAGISTDTQYF.

The table lists this clonotype with a few counts. This sequence joins TRBV20-1 and TRBJ2-7; 9 bases align to TRBD1. The germline V gene has CDR1 DFQATT and CDR2 SNEGSKA (reference sequence). V was clipped by 4 bases and J by 4 bases; unmatched bases: 5. The CDR3 runs to 13 residues. The CDR3 DNA is TGCAGTGCTAAGACAGGGGGAAATTACGAGCAGTACTTC. As protein: CSAKTGGNYEQYF.

This rearrangement joins TRBV9 to TRBJ2-5, with no clear D. The germline V and J ends were trimmed by 0 bases and 5 bases, with 14 bases remaining between them. The CDR3 length is 15 residues. Germline V CDR1 and CDR2: SGDLS, YYNGEE. The CDR3 bases are TGTGCCAGCAGCGTAGAGGCTCGCCTTGGCGAGACCCAGTACTTC. It codes for CASSVEARLGETQYF.

This clonotype showed up many times. The V call is TRBV20-1, the J call TRBJ2-1, with D hard to call. The ends were cut back, 4 bases at V and 2 bases at J, with 9 bases in the middle. Germline loops: CDR1 DFQATT, CDR2 SNEGSKA (reference sequence). The CDR3 length is 13 residues. The CDR3 DNA reads as TGCAGTGCTATACCCGGAACCTACAATGAGCAGTTCTTC. As protein: CSAIPGTYNEQFF.

This clonotype has just one count. The chain uses TRBV7-6 and TRBJ2-7; D remains unclear. The length of the CDR3 is 14 residues. Trimming left V 4 bases short and J 2 bases short, with 12 bases between. The germline V gene has CDR1 SGHVS and CDR2 FNYEAQ. The CDR3 DNA is TGTGCCAGCAGCTCCTTCGATGATGCCTACGAGCAGTACTTC. Translating gives CASSSFDDAYEQYF. Combining the CDR3 with reference TRBV7-6 and TRBJ2-7 gives the whole variable domain GAGVSQSPRYKVTKRGQDVALRCDPISGHVSLYWYRQALGQGPEFLTYFNYEAQQDKSGLPNDRFSAERPEGSISTLTIQRTEQRDSAMYRCASSSFDDAYEQYFGPGTRLTVT.

This clonotype was seen more than once but under ten times. The gene calls are TRBV24-1 and TRBJ2-3; 7 bases line up with TRBD1. Germline trimming cut 2 bases from V and 2 bases from J; bases unmatched to any gene: 3. The germline V gene has CDR1 KGHDR and CDR2 SFDVKD. The CDR3 extends over 15 amino acids. CDR3 bases: TGTGCCACCAGTGATTCGACAGGGCCCACAGATACGCAGTATTTT. This codes for CATSDSTGPTDTQYF.

The sample holds many counts of this clonotype. The chain combines TRBV20-1 with TRBJ2-2, with 9 nucleotides matching TRBD1. Per the germline V gene, CDR1 is DFQATT and CDR2 is SNEGSKA (reference sequence). The CDR3 extends over 13 amino acids. As DNA, the CDR3 is TGCGGTGGACAGGGGATGAACACCGGGGAGCTGTTTTTT. Translation gives CGGQGMNTGELFF.

In DNA form, the CDR3 reads TGTGCCTGGACTTCCCCGCGGGGGATGGATGATACGCAGTATTTT. Encoded protein: CAWTSPRGMDDTQYF. The rearrangement uses TRBV30 and TRBJ2-3; TRBD2 matches 7 bases. The length of the CDR3 is 15 residues. J lost 6 bases, V lost 4 bases, and 13 bases had no gene match. In germline, CDR1 is GTSNPN, CDR2 SVGIG (reference sequence).

This clonotype was seen more than once but under ten times. This chain uses TRBV14 with TRBJ2-1; TRBD1 matches at 9 bases. CDR1 is SGHDN and CDR2 is FVKESK in the germline V gene. The junction had 8 bases not matched to a gene; V was cut back by 7 bases and J by 7 bases. The CDR3 totals 14 residues. The CDR3 sequence: CASNHRQGGNEQFF. The CDR3 DNA sequence: TGTGCCAGCAACCACCGACAGGGGGGGAATGAGCAGTTCTTC.

In this sample, this clonotype turned up many times. The gene calls are TRBV11-1 and TRBJ1-1; no definite D call. V was pared by 1 base and J by 5 bases, with 26 bases between. This CDR3 comprises 19 residues. Germline V gene sequence: CDR1 SGHAT, CDR2 FQDESV (reference sequence). The DNA of the CDR3 is TGTGCCAGCAGCTTAGGAAGGGTTTTTCCCCCATCTCCCCCAACTGAAGCTTTCTTT. Amino acids: CASSLGRVFPPSPPTEAFF.

The V call is TRBV6-2 or TRBV6-3, the J call TRBJ2-7; TRBD1 or TRBD2 may be the D gene (5 bases each). Germline CDR1 reads MNHEY; CDR2 reads SVGEGT. The CDR3 sequence is 14 residues long. The V and J ends lost 6 bases and 2 bases respectively, with 14 bases between them. The CDR3 spells CASRTGTWAYEQYF. As DNA, the CDR3 is TGTGCCAGCAGGACCGGGACCTGGGCCTACGAGCAGTACTTC.

The CDR3 DNA reads TGTGCCAGCAGCTTAGGCCCTACTCTTGGGGGCACTGAAGCTTTCTTT. Protein product: CASSLGPTLGGTEAFF. This chain uses TRBV7-2 with TRBJ1-1, with TRBD1 as a possible D gene (5 bases). The germline gives CDR1 SGHTA, CDR2 FQGNSA. This CDR3 spans 16 amino acids. V was trimmed by 1 base and J by 4 bases, leaving 16 bases between them.

Only a few counts were recorded for this clonotype. The CDR3 region has the DNA TGCGCCAGCAGCCAAGGACTGATAAAAGAGACCCAGTACTTC. This codes for CASSQGLIKETQYF. V usage is TRBV4-1 and J usage is TRBJ2-5, with unresolved D. V lost 1 base, J lost 3 bases, and 9 bases lay in between. CDR1 and CDR2 (germline): MGHRA, YSYEKL. This CDR3 has 14 amino acids.

The rearrangement links TRBV4-1 to TRBJ2-1; 15 bases are shared with TRBD2. V was pared by 1 base and J by 5 bases, with 3 bases of the junction left unmatched. The V gene's germline CDR1 is MGHRA and CDR2 YSYEKL. The CDR3 spans 17 residues. CDR3 coding DNA: TGCGCCAGCAGCCAAGGGGGACTAGCGGGGGGACACAATGAGCAGTTCTTC. Translation: CASSQGGLAGGHNEQFF.

A few counts support this clonotype. The CDR3 region has the DNA TGCAGTGCTAGCCGGCTAGCGGGGGGGCGTTTGACAGATACGCAGTATTTT. Encoded protein: CSASRLAGGRLTDTQYF. The V call is TRBV20-1, the J call TRBJ2-3; 12 bases match TRBD2. V shed 3 bases, J shed 3 bases, and the junction held 10 bases outside the gene matches. Looked up from germline, CDR1 is DFQATT and CDR2 is SNEGSKA (reference sequence). The CDR3 covers 17 residues.

This clonotype showed up just a few times. V usage is TRBV5-1 and J usage is TRBJ1-2; the D gene is possibly TRBD1 (5 bases). Trimming left V 0 bases short and J 5 bases short, with 14 bases between. The CDR3 is 15 amino acids. The germline V gene has CDR1 SGHRS and CDR2 YFSETQ. CDR3 amino acids: CASSLGQLAEYGYTF. CDR3 DNA: TGCGCCAGCAGCTTGGGACAGCTGGCAGAATATGGCTACACCTTC.

The chain recombines TRBV5-5 with TRBJ1-2; D possibly corresponds to TRBD1 (5 bases). The CDR3 extends over 15 amino acids. V was cut by 0 bases and J by 3 bases, with 12 bases left in between. The V gene's germline CDR1 is SGHKS and CDR2 YYEKEE (reference sequence). In nucleotides, the CDR3 is TGTGCCAGCAGCTTGGGGCTGGGGCTTCACTATGGCTACACCTTC. Encoded protein: CASSLGLGLHYGYTF.

This clonotype was observed a few times. The chain recombines TRBV7-8 with TRBJ1-2; 7 positions agree with TRBD1. The ends lost 4 bases at V and 4 bases at J; junction bases unmatched: 6. In germline, CDR1 is SGHVS, CDR2 FQNEAQ. This CDR3 is built from 14 residues. The CDR3, as DNA: TGTGCCAGCAGCTCGGCCCCAGGGGGCTATGGCTACACCTTC. This codes for CASSSAPGGYGYTF.

This clonotype was seen more than once but under ten times. The chain links TRBV12-3 or TRBV12-4 to TRBJ1-5; D is undetermined. CDR3 length: 14 residues. Trimming removed 6 bases from V and 7 bases from J, with 16 bases in between. CDR3: CASSPRGLAQPQHF. CDR3 DNA: TGTGCCAGCAGCCCGCGCGGCCTCGCCCAGCCCCAGCATTTT.